This passage covers 28 T cell receptor beta chains from one sample sequenced in a study of blood T cell repertoires in COVID-19. TCRdb keeps only in-frame clones here, not all; method: immunoSEQ multiplex PCR. The sample has about 260,000 clones, approximately 87% seen once; the top ten hold 2.3%. Sequenced input: peripheral blood. The receptors originated from a woman aged 50 to 65 with acute or convalescent COVID-19.

This chain uses TRBV7-3 with TRBJ2-2; D is possibly TRBD2 (6 bases). V lost 0 bases and J lost 7, with 9 bases in between. The CDR3 totals 14 residues. The germline V gene encodes CDR1 SGHTA and CDR2 FQGTGA. The CDR3 loop reads CASSLTGGDGELFF. DNA for the CDR3: TGTGCCAGCAGCTTAACGGGAGGCGACGGGGAGCTGTTTTTT.

This clone is a singleton in its sample. This rearrangement joins TRBV28 to TRBJ1-1, with D possibly being TRBD1 (5 bases). The CDR3 length is 15 residues. Per germline, CDR1 MDHEN and CDR2 SYDVKM. V shed 2 bases and J shed 1 base, with 11 bases lying between them. CDR3: CASSLHQTANTEAFF. For the CDR3, the DNA is TGTGCCAGCAGTTTACATCAGACAGCGAACACTGAAGCTTTCTTT.

The CDR3 is CAISGGLAGPFEQYF. Here the CDR3 DNA reads TGTGCCATCAGTGGGGGACTAGCGGGACCCTTCGAGCAGTACTTC. This chain uses TRBV10-3 with TRBJ2-7; TRBD2 matches 13 bases. CDR3 length: 15 amino acids. V gave up 4 bases and J gave up 6 bases; unmatched junction bases: 6. Germline lookup yields CDR1 ENHRY and CDR2 SYGVKD.

The V gene is TRBV19, the J gene TRBJ2-2; TRBD1 might be the D (6 bases). The CDR3 has 17 residues. V lost 1 base to trimming and J lost 6 bases, with 18 bases between them. Per germline, CDR1 LNHDA and CDR2 SQIVND (reference sequence). Written as DNA, the CDR3 is TGTGCCAGTAGTATAGGTGGAGGAGGCAGGGGTCCCGGGGAGCTGTTTTTT. Encoded protein: CASSIGGGGRGPGELFF.

The V gene is TRBV11-3, the J gene TRBJ2-1; 11 nucleotides match TRBD2. The CDR3 contains 13 residues. V trimming: 9 bases; J trimming: 10 bases; junction bases outside the gene matches: 8. CDR1 and CDR2 from the germline V gene are SGHNT and YENEEA. The CDR3 bases are TGTGCCAGTTCACTAGCGGGAGCATTAGAGCAGTTCTTC. As protein: CASSLAGALEQFF. The full variable domain, with the rest looked up from reference TRBV11-3 and TRBJ2-1, is EAGVVQSPRYKIIEKKQPVAFWCNPISGHNTLYWYLQNLGQGPELLIRYENEEAVDDSQLPKDRFSAERLKGVDSTLKIQPAELGDSAVYLCASSLAGALEQFFGPGTRLTVL.

This clone was found once. The CDR3 protein is CASSYRGSGANVLTF. CDR3 nucleotide sequence: TGTGCCAGCAGCTACAGGGGGTCTGGGGCCAACGTCCTGACTTTC. This sequence joins TRBV3-1 (or the pseudogene TRBV3-2) and TRBJ2-6; 8 nucleotides align to TRBD1. The length of the CDR3 is 15 residues. CDR1 and CDR2 (germline): LGHDT, YNNKEL (reference sequence). Trimming cost V 5 bases and J 1 base; bases outside gene matches: 1.

Details on this clone: Different DNA sequences within this sample yield the same CDR3. The V and J genes are TRBV9 and TRBJ2-7; 8 bases are shared with TRBD2. CDR1 SGDLS and CDR2 YYNGEE come from the germline V gene. With 4 bases clipped from V and 2 bases from J, the junction kept 5 bases outside the gene matches. The CDR3 has 14 residues. CDR3 DNA sequence: TGTGCCAGCAGCCCAGGACTAGCCGCCTACGAGCAGTACTTC. Encoded protein: CASSPGLAAYEQYF.

On this clone itself: Other DNA sequences in the sample encode the same CDR3. The chain uses TRBV5-1 and TRBJ1-2; 7 nucleotides match TRBD1. Trimming took 2 bases from V and 2 from J; bases not matched to a gene: 3. CDR1 is SGHRS, CDR2 YFSETQ, per germline. This CDR3 comprises 14 residues. The CDR3, as DNA: TGCGCCAGCAGCTTAAACAGGGGAAACTATGGCTACACCTTC. Its protein product is CASSLNRGNYGYTF.

V and J are TRBV10-3 and TRBJ1-2; D remains unclear. From germline, CDR1 is ENHRY and CDR2 SYGVKD. V gave up 2 bases and J gave up 2 bases, with 9 bases separating them. The CDR3 loop spans 14 amino acids. CDR3 sequence (DNA): TGTGCCATCAGTGAGCCGGCGGGGAACTATGGCTACACCTTC. It specifies CAISEPAGNYGYTF.

This sequence joins TRBV9 and TRBJ2-2, with a tentative D call TRBD2 (6 bases). Germline CDR1 and CDR2: SGDLS and YYNGEE. The CDR3 is 15 residues long. Trimming cost V 4 bases and J 4 bases, with 14 bases left between them. The CDR3 sequence is CASSHTSLLTGELFF. The CDR3 region has the DNA TGTGCCAGCAGCCACACTAGCCTACTCACCGGGGAGCTGTTTTTT.

V and J are TRBV6-5 and TRBJ2-7; a possible D gene is TRBD2 (6 bases). CDR1 is MNHEY, CDR2 SVGAGI, per germline. The CDR3 consists of 13 residues. V gave up 5 bases and J gave up 6 bases, with 14 bases separating them. This CDR3 is CASSLPGLREQYF. In DNA, the CDR3 is TGTGCCAGCAGTCTCCCCGGACTACGCGAGCAGTACTTC.

This rearrangement joins TRBV2 to TRBJ1-5; D might be TRBD1 (6 bases). The CDR3 runs 14 residues. Germline CDR1 reads SNHLY; CDR2 reads FYNNEI. Deletions cut 5 bases from V and 5 bases from J, with 13 bases between. The CDR3 is CASSRGQRDQPQHF. DNA of the CDR3: TGTGCCAGCAGTCGTGGACAGCGAGATCAGCCCCAGCATTTT.

The rearrangement links TRBV7-8 to TRBJ2-7, with D perhaps matching TRBD2 (6 bases). This CDR3 has 15 residues. CDR1 is SGHVS and CDR2 is FQNEAQ in the germline V gene. The germline V and J ends were trimmed by 3 bases and 0 bases, with 12 bases remaining between them. In DNA, the CDR3 is TGTGCCAGCAGCTTCCGGGACTTTTCCTCCTACGAGCAGTACTTC. Translated, it gives CASSFRDFSSYEQYF.

V usage is TRBV7-2 and J usage is TRBJ2-7; maybe TRBD1 (5 bases). The CDR3 contains 12 residues. V lost 5 bases and J lost 3, with 8 bases in between. Germline V gene sequence: CDR1 SGHTA, CDR2 FQGNSA. CDR3 nucleotides: TGTGCCAGCAGCCCAGGGTACTACGAGCAGTACTTC. Its translation is CASSPGYYEQYF. Drawing the rest from reference TRBV7-2 and TRBJ2-7, the complete variable domain is GAGVSQSPSNKVTEKGKDVELRCDPISGHTALYWYRQSLGQGLEFLIYFQGNSAPDKSGLPSDRFSAERTGGSVSTLTIQRTQQEDSAVYLCASSPGYYEQYFGPGTRLTVT.

The chain uses TRBV5-1 and TRBJ1-2; maybe TRBD1 (6 bases). Germline V gives CDR1 SGHRS, CDR2 YFSETQ. V gave up 4 bases and J gave up 4 bases, with 14 bases separating them. The CDR3 covers 14 residues. The CDR3 protein is CASSPDRYGYGYTF. CDR3 in DNA: TGCGCCAGCAGCCCGGACAGATATGGCTATGGCTACACCTTC. The complete variable domain, with remaining parts taken from reference TRBV5-1 and TRBJ1-2, reads KAGVTQTPRYLIKTRGQQVTLSCSPISGHRSVSWYQQTPGQGLQFLFEYFSETQRNKGNFPGRFSGRQFSNSRSEMNVSTLELGDSALYLCASSPDRYGYGYTFGSGTRLTVV.

CDR3 bases: TGTGCCAGCTCACGGACAGGGGGCCAGACGGCGGAGCTGTTTTTT. Translation: CASSRTGGQTAELFF. The rearrangement uses TRBV18 and TRBJ2-2; 11 bases agree with TRBD1. The CDR3 loop spans 15 amino acids. Trimming took 4 bases from V and 10 from J; bases not matched to a gene: 8. Germline V CDR1 and CDR2: KGHSH, LQKENI.

This chain uses TRBV2 with TRBJ1-5; D is possibly TRBD1 (6 bases). V was trimmed by 1 base and J by 6 bases, leaving 13 bases between them. The CDR3 has 15 amino acids. Germline CDR1 SNHLY, CDR2 FYNNEI. In nucleotides, the CDR3 is TGTGCCAGCAGTGAAGACAGGGTAGGAGTTCAGCCCCAGCATTTT. This sequence encodes CASSEDRVGVQPQHF.

The chain recombines TRBV4-2 with TRBJ2-5; TRBD2 matches at 9 bases. The CDR3 has 16 amino acids. Germline V gene sequence: CDR1 LGHNA, CDR2 YNFKEQ. The V segment lost 6 bases and the J segment 2 bases; nucleotides outside the gene matches: 10. The CDR3 region is CASSYRAGGRQETQYF. CDR3 DNA: TGTGCCAGCAGTTATAGAGCGGGAGGAAGACAAGAGACCCAGTACTTC.

This clone was picked up a small number of times. The chain carries TRBV21-1 and TRBJ2-1; the table's D call, TRBD1, has no DNA check behind it. TRBV21-1 corresponds to a pseudogene. The CDR3 length is 20 residues. Here the CDR3 reads CASSKARNRGAGTAYNEQFF. The CDR3 DNA sequence: TGTGCCAGCAGCAAAGCGCGCAACAGGGGGGCAGGGACGGCCTACAATGAGCAGTTCTTC.

The V call is TRBV27, the J call TRBJ1-3; D unclear. This CDR3 comprises 16 residues. V lost 3 bases and J lost 4, with 16 bases in between. Germline V gene sequence: CDR1 MNHEY, CDR2 SMNVEV (reference sequence). The chain's CDR3 is CASSFLSGFGGNTIYF. The CDR3 coding sequence is TGTGCCAGCAGTTTTCTCTCGGGGTTTGGAGGAAACACCATATATTTT.

The chain uses TRBV18 and TRBJ1-2; D call uncertain. Germline V gives CDR1 KGHSH, CDR2 LQKENI. Trimming stripped 0 bases from V and 1 base from J, with 6 bases between. The length of the CDR3 is 14 residues. Here the CDR3 reads CASSPPSVNYGYTF. DNA of the CDR3: TGTGCCAGCTCACCACCGAGCGTTAACTATGGCTACACCTTC. Full variable domain (outside the CDR3, taken from reference TRBV18 and TRBJ1-2): NAGVMQNPRHLVRRRGQEARLRCSPMKGHSHVYWYRQLPEEGLKFMVYLQKENIIDESGMPKERFSAEFPKEGPSILRIQQVVRGDSAAYFCASSPPSVNYGYTFGSGTRLTVV.

Concerning this clone: Distinct nucleotide sequences in the sample also encode this CDR3. The chain's CDR3 is CASTGNTEAFF. In DNA form, the CDR3 reads TGTGCCAGCACCGGGAACACTGAAGCTTTCTTT. The chain joins TRBV6-5 to TRBJ1-1; no clear D. CDR1 and CDR2 from the germline V gene are MNHEY and SVGAGI. The CDR3 is 11 residues long. With 7 bases removed from V and 1 base from J, the gap between germline ends came to 4 bases.

This rearrangement joins TRBV27 to TRBJ2-5; 11 positions agree with TRBD2. The CDR3 contains 15 residues. Germline V gives CDR1 MNHEY, CDR2 SMNVEV (reference sequence). Trimming removed 6 bases from V and 2 bases from J; junction bases left unmatched: 5. CDR3 sequence reads: CASSRLAGSQETQYF. The CDR3 DNA reads as TGTGCCAGCAGCCGACTAGCGGGATCTCAAGAGACCCAGTACTTC.

The chain couples TRBV18 to TRBJ2-7; D is perhaps TRBD2 (6 bases). CDR1 and CDR2 from the germline V gene are KGHSH and LQKENI. This CDR3 contains 18 residues. The ends were cut back, 4 bases at V and 1 base at J, with 23 bases in the middle. CDR3 in amino acids: CASSQTGHGEVFSYEQYF. The CDR3 bases are TGTGCCAGCTCACAAACGGGGCACGGGGAGGTTTTTTCCTACGAGCAGTACTTC. Looking up the rest from reference TRBV18 and TRBJ2-7 gives the full variable domain: NAGVMQNPRHLVRRRGQEARLRCSPMKGHSHVYWYRQLPEEGLKFMVYLQKENIIDESGMPKERFSAEFPKEGPSILRIQQVVRGDSAAYFCASSQTGHGEVFSYEQYFGPGTRLTVT.

CDR3 sequence (DNA): TGTGCCACCAGCAGAGAGAGCTATGGCTACACCTTC. It is translated as CATSRESYGYTF. The rearrangement links TRBV15 to TRBJ1-2; D gene ambiguous. V was pared by 0 bases and J by 4 bases, with 3 bases between. The germline gives CDR1 LNHNV, CDR2 YYDKDF (reference sequence). This CDR3 spans 12 amino acids.

This clone was seen only once. The gene calls are TRBV7-3 and TRBJ1-2; 9 bases align to TRBD1. The trim removed 3 bases at V and 5 bases at J, leaving 4 bases unmatched. Germline loops: CDR1 SGHTA, CDR2 FQGTGA. The CDR3 is 14 amino acids. The CDR3 bases are TGTGCCAGCAGCTTGGGACAGGGACGTTATGGCTACACCTTC. Protein sequence: CASSLGQGRYGYTF.

The chain has TRBV11-3 and TRBJ2-7, with 7 bases matching TRBD2. Unmatched junction bases numbered 2, after V lost 3 bases and J lost 3 bases. The CDR3 runs 13 residues. In germline, CDR1 is SGHNT, CDR2 YENEEA. CDR3 DNA sequence: TGTGCCAGCAGCTTTGGGACTAACTACGAGCAGTACTTC. Its protein is CASSFGTNYEQYF.

Comments on this clone: One end of the junction does not line up with germline, which may come from a read error. This sequence joins TRBV11-2 and TRBJ1-1; 7 bases map to TRBD1. Germline values: CDR1 SGHAT, CDR2 FQNNGV. This CDR3 is 12 amino acids long. CDR3 coding DNA: TGTGCCAGCAGGGACAGGAACCCTGAAGCTTTCTTT. It codes for CASRDRNPEAFF.